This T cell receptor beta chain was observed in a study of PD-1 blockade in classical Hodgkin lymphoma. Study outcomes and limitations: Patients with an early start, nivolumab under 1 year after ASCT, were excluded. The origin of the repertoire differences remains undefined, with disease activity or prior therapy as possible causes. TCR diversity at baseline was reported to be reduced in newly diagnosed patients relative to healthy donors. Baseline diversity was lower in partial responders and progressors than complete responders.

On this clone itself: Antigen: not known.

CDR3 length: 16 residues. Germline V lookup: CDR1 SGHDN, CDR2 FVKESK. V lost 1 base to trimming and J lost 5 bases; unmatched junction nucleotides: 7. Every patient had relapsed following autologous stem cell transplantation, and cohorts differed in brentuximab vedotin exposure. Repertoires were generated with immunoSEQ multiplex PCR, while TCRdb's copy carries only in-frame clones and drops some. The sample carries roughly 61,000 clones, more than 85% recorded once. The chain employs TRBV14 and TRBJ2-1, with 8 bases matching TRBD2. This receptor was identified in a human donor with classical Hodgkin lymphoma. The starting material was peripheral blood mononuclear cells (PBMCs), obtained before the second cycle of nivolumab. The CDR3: CASSQGYGLAHNEQFF. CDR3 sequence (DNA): TGTGCCAGCAGCCAAGGATACGGACTAGCCCACAATGAGCAGTTCTTC.